The subject of this entry is one T cell receptor beta chain. The V end lost 5 bases, the J end lost 3 bases, and 17 bases lay between the germline ends. CDR3 size: 16 residues. Germline V gene sequence: CDR1 MNHEY, CDR2 SVGAGI. One entry per CDR3 protein, called by TCRdb with MiXCR from the RT-PCR reads. The sample lists about 680,000 distinct CDR3 sequences, about 14% occurring once. This TCR came from a female donor in good health, serving as a healthy control. Specimen: memory CD4+ T cells from blood. V is TRBV6-5 and J is TRBJ2-1; TRBD1 is a possible D gene (6 bases). The CDR3 region is CASSEGGSLVYNEQFF. DNA of the CDR3: TGTGCCAGCAGTGAAGGGGGATCCCTGGTCTACAATGAGCAGTTCTTC.